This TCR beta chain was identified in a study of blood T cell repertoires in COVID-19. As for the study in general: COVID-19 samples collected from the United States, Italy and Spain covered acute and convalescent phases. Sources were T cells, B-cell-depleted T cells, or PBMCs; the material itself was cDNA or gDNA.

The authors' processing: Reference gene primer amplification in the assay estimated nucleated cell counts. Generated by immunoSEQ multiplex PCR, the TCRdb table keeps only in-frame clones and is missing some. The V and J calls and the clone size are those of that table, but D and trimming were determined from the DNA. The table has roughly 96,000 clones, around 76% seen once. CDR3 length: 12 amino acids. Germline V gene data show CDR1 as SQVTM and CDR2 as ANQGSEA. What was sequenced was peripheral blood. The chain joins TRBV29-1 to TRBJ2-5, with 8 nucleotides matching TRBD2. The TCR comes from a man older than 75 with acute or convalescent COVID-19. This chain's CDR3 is CRAGTSWETQYF. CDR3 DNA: TGCAGGGCCGGGACTAGTTGGGAGACCCAGTACTTC.